The source of this T cell receptor (beta chain) is a study of spatial heterogeneity in lung cancer. This clonotype has more than one count but fewer than ten. Losses at the gene ends were 4 bases for V and 4 bases for J; bases not matched to a gene: 6. This CDR3 region has 15 residues. A unique molecular identifier was carried by every single TCR cDNA molecule. TCRdb reprocessed the 5' RACE reads with MiXCR, giving one entry per CDR3 protein. Of 50,000 or so distinct CDR3 sequences in the sample, about an eighth are singletons; the top ten hold around two fifths. Time point described: sample taken at primary tumor resection. The sequenced material consisted of unsorted whole RNA from tumor, nontumor lung or frozen PBMC. Samples were obtained from approximately 76 donors, all untreated early-stage non-small cell lung cancer patients.

The sequencing here drew on PBMCs, taken at surgery. The clonotype comes from a female donor with early-stage non-small cell lung cancer. The chain carries TRBV12-3 or TRBV12-4 and TRBJ2-5, with TRBD1 identical over 10 bases. The chain's CDR3 is CASSSTGGGGETQYF. As DNA, the CDR3 is TGTGCCAGCAGTTCGACAGGGGGCGGTGGAGAGACCCAGTACTTC.